This record concerns one TCR beta chain sequence. The antigen is undetermined. From germline, CDR1 is SNHLY and CDR2 FYNNEI. The CDR3 is 13 residues long. Trimming took 5 bases from V and 0 from J, leaving 7 bases between them. This specimen comes from a study of cytomegalovirus exposure and HLA in healthy donors. 13 Jbeta primers and 60 Vbeta primers were used for the PCR. Sequenced by immunoSEQ multiplex PCR; TCRdb stores in-frame clones only, minus some. The sample contains about 100,000 clones, 60% to 75% of which appear only once. General study findings and limits: Among CMV-associated TCR beta chains, most appeared HLA-restricted in a later analysis. CMV serostatus was the sole immune exposure information available.

The donors gave bone marrow, and they were healthy. This TCR was recovered from a man aged 50 to 59 in good health and CMV-seronegative. Sequencing input: PBMCs. This chain joins TRBV2 and TRBJ1-1; tentative D call: TRBD1 (6 bases). This CDR3 is CASSQGLNTEAFF. CDR3 bases: TGTGCCAGCAGTCAGGGGCTGAACACTGAAGCTTTCTTT. Supplemented by reference TRBV2 and TRBJ1-1, the full variable domain reads EPEVTQTPSHQVTQMGQEVILRCVPISNHLYFYWYRQILGQKVEFLVSFYNNEISEKSEIFDDQFSVERPDGSNFTLKIRSTKLEDSAMYFCASSQGLNTEAFFGQGTRLTVV.